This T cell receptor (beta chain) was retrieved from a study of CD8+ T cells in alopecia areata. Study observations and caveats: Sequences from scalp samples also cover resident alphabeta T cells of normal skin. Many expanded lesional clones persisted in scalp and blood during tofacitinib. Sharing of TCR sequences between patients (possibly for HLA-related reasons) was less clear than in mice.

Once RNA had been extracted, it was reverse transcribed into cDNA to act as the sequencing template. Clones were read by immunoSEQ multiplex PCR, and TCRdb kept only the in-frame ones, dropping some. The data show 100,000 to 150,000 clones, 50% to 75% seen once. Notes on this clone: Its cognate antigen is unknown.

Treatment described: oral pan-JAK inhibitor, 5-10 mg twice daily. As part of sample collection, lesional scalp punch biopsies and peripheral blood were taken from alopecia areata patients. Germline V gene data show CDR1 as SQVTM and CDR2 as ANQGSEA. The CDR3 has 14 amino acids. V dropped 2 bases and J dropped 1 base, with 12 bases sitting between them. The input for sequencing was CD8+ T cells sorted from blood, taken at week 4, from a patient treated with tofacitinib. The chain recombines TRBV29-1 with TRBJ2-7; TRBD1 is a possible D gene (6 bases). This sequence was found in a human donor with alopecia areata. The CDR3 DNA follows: TGCAGCGTTGAAAACAGGGAGAAGTCCTACGAGCAGTACTTC. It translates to CSVENREKSYEQYF.